Reported below is one TCR beta chain. Its antigen is not known. The data were obtained in a study of tumor-infiltrating lymphocytes in primary liver carcinoma. Overall study context: Stage T1-T3 N0M0 and a size of 4.2 to 10 cm characterized the tumors. Study-wide findings and caveats: Overlap in tumor-adjacent and tumor-blood pairs fell below that of tumor region pairs. Owing to bulk unsorted samples, no comparison was made between CD4+ and CD8+ repertoires.

V was pared by 5 bases and J by 2 bases, with 23 bases between. CDR1 and CDR2 from the germline V gene are ENHRY and SYGVKD. The CDR3 is made up of 18 amino acids. Unsorted whole blood yielded the blood RNA, and germline DNA was also extracted. Peripheral blood, about 4 milliliters, was collected prior to surgery. From about 530 ng total RNA, TCR beta cDNA was generated with a primer in the constant region. Three nested multiplex PCR rounds, a slightly modified ARM-PCR method, built the TCR beta libraries. Amplification in the first two PCR rounds was performed using TRBV1-TRBV30 forward primers and a C-beta reverse primer for around 10 cycles each. One entry per CDR3 protein results from TCRdb running MiXCR on the multiplex PCR reads. This sample has about 200,000 distinct CDR3 sequences, with 65% found just once.

Sequences were obtained from peripheral blood. This chain joins TRBV10-3 and TRBJ2-3; the D gene is possibly TRBD2 (6 bases). The sequence came from a woman aged 60-70 years with primary liver carcinoma and hepatitis B virus infection. CDR3 loop: CAISKIAAPVPYTDTQYF. The CDR3 nucleotides read TGTGCCATCAGTAAAATAGCGGCCCCGGTCCCTTACACAGATACGCAGTATTTT.